This note documents a single TCR beta chain sequence. Antigen specificity is unknown. This likely reflects a read error, since a far larger clone is one base away. Germline V lookup: CDR1 LNHNV, CDR2 YYDKDF (reference sequence). This CDR3 contains 15 residues. The sample belongs to a study of radiotherapy plus CTLA-4 blockade in lung cancer. Study-level background: Disease control was seen in over 25% of patients, objective responses in 15% to 20%.

Study-wide points: Early shifts in blood T cell clones, with interferon-beta, reportedly predicted response best.

Data came from immunoSEQ multiplex PCR; TCRdb stores just in-frame clones and leaves some out. This table has some 73,000 clones, roughly 80% appearing once. This TCR came from a human donor with non-small cell lung cancer whose response to radiotherapy plus ipilimumab could not be evaluated. This sample comprised peripheral blood, obtained from a patient treated with radiotherapy plus ipilimumab. The J gene is TRBJ1-2, the V gene TRBV15; D is undetermined. The CDR3 loop reads CATSLAGIGNYGCTF. Written as DNA, the CDR3 is TGTGCCACCAGCTTGGCGGGGATTGGTAACTATGGCTGCACCTTC.